The clone carrying this T cell receptor delta chain counts as medium-sized (0.01 to 0.1%). Its antigen is not known. This specimen includes other DNA sequences encoding the same CDR3. The germline V gene has CDR1 TSWWSYY and CDR2 QGS. This CDR3 contains 21 residues. Germline trimming cut 1 base from V and 0 bases from J; bases unmatched to any gene: 18. This specimen belongs to a study of Vδ1+ human thymocytes. The template was reverse-transcribed extracted RNA. CDR3 amplicons came from multiplex PCR with pooled V-gene forward and constant-region reverse primers. TCRdb redid the clone calls on the multiplex PCR reads with CATT. The table has roughly 25,000 delta-chain clones, 25% to 30% seen once. Alphabeta T cells were depleted, then CD3+ Vdelta1+ Vdelta2- thymocytes were FACS-sorted. Points from the study as a whole: Thymic TRG and TRD repertoires appeared highly polyclonal. Despite high sort purity, approximately 20% of thymic T cell receptor delta sequences were Vdelta2.

This clonotype was sampled from a boy under two years old who had congenital heart surgery. The sequencing input was Vdelta1+ gamma-delta thymocytes from the thymus. Regarding subset: FACS-sorted CD3+ TCRalphabeta- TCRVdelta1+ TCRVdelta2- thymocytes. The chain uses TRDV1 and TRDJ1, with 9 positions matching TRDD3. The CDR3 here is CALGERVGLRGGILYTDKLIF. The CDR3, as DNA: TGTGCTCTTGGGGAACGAGTTGGACTACGTGGGGGGATACTGTACACCGATAAACTCATCTTT.